This T cell receptor (beta chain) appears in the sequencing data of a study of CXCR3-negative and CXCR3-positive naive CD8 T cells. TRB cDNA was prepared as libraries by UMI-labeled 5' RACE. From the 5' RACE reads, TCRdb lists one entry per CDR3 protein and no DNA. The clone table shows approximately 83,000 distinct CDR3 sequences, with the ten largest holding approximately 1.4%. Germline CDR1 is LNHDA and CDR2 is SQIVND (reference sequence). The CDR3 loop spans 14 amino acids. The chain is built from TRBV19 and TRBJ2-7. The clonotype was recovered from a human donor in good health. Some clones in this sample may be carry-over from other donors' samples. Sample: naive CXCR3- CD8+ T cells from blood. The subset here: CD45RO-CCR7+CD27+CD95- naive CD8+ T cells lacking CXCR3 (TNR3-). This CDR3 reads CASSIGGGSYEQYF.